The rows below give T cell receptor beta chains drawn from one sample of a study of T cells in Graves' hyperthyroidism and ophthalmopathy. TCRdb reprocessed the multiplex PCR reads via MiXCR and lists one record per CDR3 protein. This sample yields 150,000 or so distinct CDR3 sequences, of which 8% to 9.5% are seen a single time; approximately 24% belongs to the top ten. The sequencing sample was made of blood. The receptors shown here come from a woman under 30 with Graves' hyperthyroidism that later progressed to Graves' ophthalmopathy. Each CDR3 is given with its conserved first and last residue. D genes are given only for firm matches. Clone size is shown for a subset of rows, as once, few, many or a class of expanded clone.

v_gene	d_gene	j_gene	abundance	CDR3aa	CDR3nt
TRBV11-2	NA	TRBJ2-3	many	CASSIDLDTQYF	TGTGCCAGCAGCATTGACCTTGATACGCAGTATTTT
TRBV30	NA	TRBJ2-2	NA	CAWSGKGGFSGELFF	TGTGCCTGGAGTGGAAAGGGGGGGTTTTCCGGGGAGCTGTTTTTT
TRBV27	TRBD1	TRBJ1-2	once	CASSFTLGTGNNYGYTF	TGTGCCAGCAGTTTTACCCTCGGGACAGGGAATAACTATGGCTACACCTTC
TRBV7-6	NA	TRBJ1-3	few	CASRSSGTGNTIYF	TGTGCCAGCAGGTCCTCCGGGACAGGAAACACCATATATTTT
TRBV6-1	NA	TRBJ1-5	few	CASRLRGGLGGNQPQHF	TGTGCCAGCAGATTACGGGGGGGCCTAGGGGGCAATCAGCCCCAGCATTTT
TRBV28	TRBD1	TRBJ1-2	NA	CTSSLFRGLYGYTF	TGTACCAGCAGTTTATTCAGGGGGCTCTATGGCTACACCTTC
TRBV4-2	TRBD1	TRBJ2-7	NA	CASSQETGVSYEQYF	TGTGCCAGCAGCCAAGAGACAGGGGTGAGTTACGAGCAGTACTTC
TRBV9	NA	TRBJ1-2	many	CASSEAGGYGYTF	TGTGCCAGCAGCGAAGCGGGGGGCTATGGCTACACCTTC
TRBV19	TRBD2	TRBJ2-6	few	CASSIRAGAYGANVLTF	TGTGCCAGTAGTATTCGTGCGGGAGCGTACGGGGCCAACGTCCTGACTTTC
TRBV20-1	NA	TRBJ2-7	many	CSARDGFSYEQYF	TGCAGTGCTAGAGATGGTTTCTCCTACGAGCAGTACTTC
TRBV6-1	TRBD1	TRBJ1-5	many	CASRDGQGNQPQHF	TGTGCCAGCAGGGATGGACAGGGTAATCAGCCCCAGCATTTT
TRBV29-1	NA	TRBJ1-2	many	CSGWIRGKGYTF	TGCAGCGGCTGGATACGAGGGAAAGGCTACACCTTC
TRBV6-1	NA	TRBJ2-1	many	CASSPSTNSYNEQFF	TGTGCCAGCAGTCCCTCCACGAATTCCTACAATGAGCAGTTCTTC
TRBV7-8	NA	TRBJ2-2	few	CASSSRAGELFF	TGTGCCAGCAGCTCCCGGGCCGGGGAACTGTTTTTT
TRBV27	TRBD1	TRBJ2-7	many	CASSSTTGGGQYF	TGTGCCAGCAGTTCCACTACAGGGGGTGGGCAGTACTTC
TRBV9	NA	TRBJ2-3	few	CASSVATHRALTSTDTQYF	TGTGCCAGCAGCGTAGCTACTCACAGGGCGCTGACTAGCACAGATACGCAGTATTTT
TRBV30	TRBD1	TRBJ1-6	NA	CAWSVRGPIRGGTGDSPLHF	TGTGCCTGGAGTGTACGAGGCCCAATACGAGGAGGGACAGGGGATTCACCCCTCCACTTT
TRBV30	TRBD1	TRBJ1-5	many	CAWNSGQAQVEPQHF	TGTGCCTGGAATTCGGGACAGGCGCAGGTTGAGCCCCAGCATTTT
TRBV7-2	TRBD1	TRBJ1-5	many	CASSFWGQGINQPQHF	TGTGCCAGCAGCTTCTGGGGACAGGGGATAAATCAGCCCCAGCATTTT
TRBV18	TRBD2	TRBJ2-5	many	CASSLTSGGRETQYF	TGTGCCAGCTCACTTACTAGCGGGGGACGTGAGACCCAGTACTTC
TRBV2	NA	TRBJ1-4	many	CASSSTWTNEKLFF	TGTGCCAGCAGCTCTACCTGGACTAATGAAAAACTGTTTTTT
TRBV11-2	TRBD2	TRBJ2-1	many	CASSLVSSGWGRSSYNEQFF	TGTGCCAGCAGCTTAGTGTCTAGCGGGTGGGGCCGAAGCTCCTACAATGAGCAGTTCTTC
TRBV20-1	TRBD1	TRBJ2-7	many	CSAREVGTGGPEQYF	TGCAGTGCTAGAGAAGTCGGGACAGGGGGCCCCGAGCAGTACTTC
TRBV10-3	NA	TRBJ2-2	few	CASQWGKNTGELFF	TGTGCCAGTCAATGGGGAAAGAACACCGGGGAGCTGTTTTTT
TRBV28	NA	TRBJ1-4	many	CASTPGSFGNEKLFF	TGTGCCAGCACCCCTGGGTCATTCGGTAATGAAAAACTGTTTTTT
TRBV18	TRBD2	TRBJ2-1	few	CASSVTSGGRNEQFF	TGTGCCAGCTCAGTGACTAGCGGGGGAAGGAATGAGCAGTTCTTC
TRBV2	NA	TRBJ2-7	many	CASGAGGVYEQYF	TGTGCCAGCGGTGCAGGAGGTGTCTACGAGCAGTACTTC
TRBV27	NA	TRBJ2-2	few	CATRRAANTGELFF	TGTGCCACCAGGCGCGCTGCGAACACCGGGGAGCTGTTTTTT
TRBV14	NA	TRBJ2-3	many	CASSQLAVHTDTQYF	TGTGCCAGCAGCCAGTTAGCGGTCCACACAGATACGCAGTATTTT
TRBV27	NA	TRBJ2-7	many	CASSLGGRNEQYF	TGTGCCAGCAGTTTAGGGGGGAGAAACGAGCAGTACTTC
TRBV15	NA	TRBJ1-1	many	CATRTDMNTEAFF	TGTGCCACCAGAACAGATATGAACACTGAAGCTTTCTTT
TRBV3-1	NA	TRBJ2-6	NA	CASSQDPSGANVLTF	TGTGCCAGCAGCCAAGATCCCTCTGGCGCCAACGTCCTGACTTTC
TRBV3-1	TRBD1	TRBJ1-1	NA	CASSQGTGENTEAFF	TGTGCCAGCAGCCAAGGGACAGGCGAGAACACTGAAGCTTTCTTT